Below, 16 T cell receptor beta chains from the same sample are listed, as sequenced in a study of blood T cell repertoires in COVID-19. Repertoires were generated with immunoSEQ multiplex PCR, while TCRdb's copy carries only in-frame clones and drops some. The table lists more than 200,000 clones, 80% to 90% of them singletons. Sequences were obtained from peripheral blood. These TCRs come from a woman in her 50s with acute or convalescent COVID-19.

The chain recombines TRBV7-2 with TRBJ2-5, with TRBD2 matching over 11 bases. The CDR3 totals 16 residues. V lost 5 bases, J lost 1 base, and 6 bases stayed unmatched. Germline V lookup: CDR1 SGHTA, CDR2 FQGNSA. In DNA form, the CDR3 reads TGTGCCAGCAGCCCAGATCTAGCGGGAGGCCAAGAGACCCAGTACTTC. Residues: CASSPDLAGGQETQYF. Complete variable domain (other parts from reference TRBV7-2 and TRBJ2-5): GAGVSQSPSNKVTEKGKDVELRCDPISGHTALYWYRQSLGQGLEFLIYFQGNSAPDKSGLPSDRFSAERTGGSVSTLTIQRTQQEDSAVYLCASSPDLAGGQETQYFGPGTRLLVL.

V gene TRBV3-1 (or the pseudogene TRBV3-2) combines with J gene TRBJ2-5; maybe TRBD2 (5 bases). Looked up from germline, CDR1 is LGHDT and CDR2 is YNNKEL (reference sequence). The CDR3 sequence is 13 residues long. V was clipped by 4 bases and J by 4 bases, with 10 bases between them. The CDR3 coding sequence is TGTGCCAGCAGCCCCGGGATAGGAGAGACCCAGTACTTC. Protein: CASSPGIGETQYF.

The chain carries TRBV3-1 (or the pseudogene TRBV3-2) and TRBJ2-1; 11 bases match TRBD2. CDR1 LGHDT and CDR2 YNNKEL come from the germline V gene (reference sequence). The CDR3 is 15 residues long. Losses at the gene ends were 4 bases for V and 7 bases for J; bases not matched to a gene: 6. CDR3 in amino acids: CASSPGVAGGNEQFF. For the CDR3, the DNA is TGTGCCAGCAGCCCGGGGGTAGCGGGAGGGAATGAGCAGTTCTTC.

V usage is TRBV29-1 and J usage is TRBJ2-4, with D tentatively TRBD1 (5 bases). V shed 6 bases and J shed 0 bases, with 6 bases lying between them. The CDR3 runs to 12 residues. Germline assignment: CDR1 SQVTM and CDR2 ANQGSEA. The CDR3 sequence is CSVRGAKNIQYF. The CDR3, as DNA: TGCAGCGTAAGGGGAGCCAAAAACATTCAGTACTTC.

The CDR3 reads CSASRRGGTEAFF. The DNA of the CDR3 is TGCAGTGCTAGTCGCAGGGGTGGCACTGAAGCTTTCTTT. The V and J genes are TRBV20-1 and TRBJ1-1; weak D call: TRBD1 (6 bases). CDR1 is DFQATT and CDR2 is SNEGSKA in the germline V gene (reference sequence). This CDR3 region has 13 residues. The V end was cut by 3 bases, the J end by 4 bases, with 12 bases between.

A remark on this clone: This specimen includes other DNA sequences encoding the same CDR3. The J gene is TRBJ2-7, the V gene TRBV12-3 or TRBV12-4; 7 bases agree with TRBD1. V shed 8 bases, J shed 4 bases, and the junction held 2 bases outside the gene matches. CDR3 length: 11 amino acids. In nucleotides, the CDR3 is TGTGCCAGCGGCAGGGGGTACGAGCAGTACTTC. Encoded protein: CASGRGYEQYF.

The chain uses TRBV29-1 and TRBJ2-7; TRBD2 matches 12 bases. V gave up 8 bases and J gave up 2 bases; unmatched junction bases: 4. Germline CDR1 SQVTM, CDR2 ANQGSEA. This CDR3 region has 13 residues. The CDR3 protein is CSLWTSGTYEQYF. CDR3 nucleotides: TGCAGCCTCTGGACTAGCGGGACCTACGAGCAGTACTTC.

The chain employs TRBV11-2 and TRBJ2-2, with TRBD2 as a possible D gene (6 bases). CDR3 length: 16 residues. V was shortened by 5 bases and J by 1 base, with 14 bases between the two germline ends. Germline V gene sequence: CDR1 SGHAT, CDR2 FQNNGV. Here the CDR3 DNA reads TGTGCCAGCAGCGCCACCGGGACTCTGAACACCGGGGAGCTGTTTTTT. Its protein product is CASSATGTLNTGELFF. The variable domain in full, completed from reference TRBV11-2 and TRBJ2-2, reads EAGVAQSPRYKIIEKRQSVAFWCNPISGHATLYWYQQILGQGPKLLIQFQNNGVVDDSQLPKDRFSAERLKGVDSTLKIQPAKLEDSAVYLCASSATGTLNTGELFFGEGSRLTVL.

This chain uses TRBV7-2 with TRBJ2-6, with 7 bases that match TRBD2. J lost 3 bases, V lost 5 bases, and 10 bases had no gene match. CDR1 is SGHTA, CDR2 FQGNSA, per germline. CDR3 length equals 17 residues. The CDR3 DNA sequence: TGTGCCAGCAGCAATCCAACCGGGACTAATGGGGCCAACGTCCTGACTTTC. The encoded protein is CASSNPTGTNGANVLTF.

V usage is TRBV6-2 or TRBV6-3 and J usage is TRBJ2-7; 14 bases line up with TRBD2. The CDR3 is made up of 19 amino acids. V was pared by 2 bases and J by 1 base, with 10 bases of the junction left unmatched. Looked up from germline, CDR1 is MNHEY and CDR2 is SVGEGT. The CDR3 coding sequence is TGTGCCAGCAGTTACCCCGGGACTAGCGGGGGCCCTAGGTCCTACGAGCAGTACTTC. Its translation: CASSYPGTSGGPRSYEQYF.

The J gene is TRBJ2-1, the V gene TRBV28, with D possibly being TRBD2 (7 bases). The CDR3 length is 16 residues. The V end lost 6 bases, the J end lost 6 bases, and 21 bases lay between the germline ends. Germline loops: CDR1 MDHEN, CDR2 SYDVKM. CDR3 sequence reads: CASRTPRGGESNEQFF. CDR3 DNA sequence: TGTGCCAGCAGGACCCCGAGGGGGGGGGAGTCCAATGAGCAGTTCTTC.

The rearrangement joins TRBV28 to TRBJ2-1; 9 positions match TRBD1. Losses at the gene ends were 5 bases for V and 4 bases for J; bases not matched to a gene: 9. CDR1 is MDHEN and CDR2 is SYDVKM in the germline V gene. The CDR3 consists of 16 residues. CDR3 loop: CASSEKPGQGYNEQFF. The CDR3, as DNA: TGTGCCAGCAGTGAAAAACCGGGACAGGGTTACAATGAGCAGTTCTTC.

J is TRBJ1-4 and V is TRBV6-5; D is possibly TRBD1 (6 bases). V was pared by 7 bases and J by 8 bases, with 17 bases between. The germline CDR1 and CDR2 sequences are MNHEY and SVGAGI. The CDR3 loop spans 14 amino acids. CDR3 coding DNA: TGTGCCAGCATCGAGCTAGCAGGGGAAGAAAAACTGTTTTTT. Its translation: CASIELAGEEKLFF.

This clone was picked up a small number of times. This chain joins TRBV27 and TRBJ2-7, with 8 bases fitting TRBD2. CDR1 is MNHEY, CDR2 SMNVEV, per germline (reference sequence). V was pared by 11 bases and J by 3 bases, with 6 bases of the junction left unmatched. This CDR3 is 12 amino acids long. The CDR3 nucleotides read TGTGCCTCGAGGCGGGGGGTCTACGAGCAGTACTTC. Protein sequence: CASRRGVYEQYF.

The V and J genes are TRBV5-4 and TRBJ2-2; 7 bases agree with TRBD2. V shed 4 bases and J 4 bases; nucleotides not matched to a gene: 7. The germline V gene has CDR1 SGHNT and CDR2 YYREEE (reference sequence). The CDR3 runs 15 residues. CDR3 nucleotide sequence: TGTGCCAGCAGCAACGCCGGGACTATCACCGGGGAGCTGTTTTTT. Protein: CASSNAGTITGELFF.

The rearrangement uses TRBV6-6 and TRBJ2-7, with D hard to call. In germline, CDR1 is MNHNY, CDR2 SVGAGI (reference sequence). V dropped 0 bases and J dropped 3 bases, with 6 bases sitting between them. The CDR3 has 13 amino acids. Here the CDR3 reads CASSYSGYYEQYF. The CDR3 coding sequence is TGTGCCAGCAGTTACTCGGGCTACTACGAGCAGTACTTC.